The sequence of this TCR beta chain was determined in a study of T cell clonotyping in hematopoietic cell transplantation. Study-level results: Recipient TCR diversity dropped after transplant; expanded clonotypes rose from day 30 to 180.

This clone was picked up one time. No antigen is known for it. The data were produced by immunoSEQ multiplex PCR, yet TCRdb's version contains in-frame clones alone and is incomplete. The sample records about 10,000 clones, 60% to 85% being singletons. Trimming removed 1 base at V and 8 bases at J, with 14 bases between. Germline V gene sequence: CDR1 MNHNS, CDR2 SASEGT. The CDR3 consists of 14 residues. Samples: about 28 days before transplant, then days 30, 100 and 180 after. The V and J genes are TRBV6-1 and TRBJ1-2, with D possibly matching TRBD1 (6 bases). This TCR came from a female patient in her thirties or forties who had an allogeneic stem cell transplant from a related donor, so T cells may come from the graft donor. Some clones in this sample may be carry-over from other donors' samples. The sample consisted of PBMCs, taken 30 days after allogeneic stem cell transplant. CDR3 sequence: CASSEGAGGGGYTF. DNA for the CDR3: TGTGCCAGCAGTGAAGGGGCTGGGGGCGGCGGCTACACCTTC.